This TCR beta chain was identified during a study of OX40 agonist ivuxolimab in advanced cancers. Study-level results: Researchers report that CD8+ T cells had, on average, more expanded clones than CD4+. There was clonal expansion of CD4+ and CD8+ blood T cells by week 6 at 0.1 to 3.0 mg/kg. Some of the lowest clonal expansion was seen in partial responders at 0.1-3.0 mg/kg.

The V and J ends lost 4 bases and 3 bases, in that order; junction bases with no gene match: 11. Germline loops: CDR1 SGHKS, CDR2 YYEKEE (reference sequence). This CDR3 contains 16 residues. A note on this clone: The antigen remains undetermined.

Sequenced by immunoSEQ multiplex PCR; TCRdb stores in-frame clones only, minus some. Of about 34,000 clones in the sample, approximately 81% were seen once. The source was CD4+ or CD8+ T cells sorted from blood, collected in a trial of the OX40 agonist ivuxolimab. The genes are TRBV5-5 and TRBJ2-7; 9 bases agree with TRBD2. This clonotype originated in an adult with an advanced solid tumor such as melanoma, head and neck, liver or kidney cancer. CDR3 nucleotides: TGTGCCAGCAGCCCTACGGCGGGTAGCGGGAGCTACGAGCAGTACTTC. Encoded protein: CASSPTAGSGSYEQYF.